The sequence of this T cell receptor (beta chain) was determined in a study of vaccination and CD4 T cells after COVID-19. The CDR3 contains 14 residues. From germline, CDR1 is SGDLS and CDR2 YYNGEE. J gave up 9 bases and V 4 bases, and 9 bases lay outside the gene matches. Sequencing of DNA taken from cultured CD4+ T cells relied on the Oncomine TCR Beta short-read assay. TCRdb reprocessed the PCR reads with MiXCR, giving one entry per CDR3 protein. The data hold around 15,000 distinct CDR3 sequences, with less than 60% observed a single time. Time point described: late sampling 161 to 241 days after vaccination in a few convalescent patients. Noted treatment: approximately 9-day PBMC culture with coronavirus spike peptide pools or control peptides (ViraFEST assay). In regard to this clonotype: Its antigen is currently unknown.

The material sequenced was CD4+ T cells from blood, cultured in vitro, taken about 7 months after SARS-CoV-2 vaccination. The J gene is TRBJ2-1, the V gene TRBV9; 8 positions agree with TRBD2. This clonotype originated in a human donor who had recovered from COVID-19. CDR3 bases: TGTGCCAGCAGCCCCCGGCCCAGCGGGGGTGAGCAGTTCTTC. Translating it yields CASSPRPSGGEQFF.